This T cell receptor (beta chain) was captured in a study of blood T cell repertoires in COVID-19. Whole-study context: The United States, Italy and Spain supplied acute and convalescent COVID-19 samples. T cells, B-cell-depleted T cells, or PBMCs provided the cDNA or gDNA that served as material.

Original processing methods: For nucleated cells, counts were estimated from reference gene primer amplification. Assay: immunoSEQ multiplex PCR; the TCRdb copy retains only in-frame clones and omits some. Clonal size and the V and J genes are those of that table, whereas D and trimming came from the DNA. This table holds roughly 200,000 clones, around 83% found once. The count of this clone is one. Sequences were obtained from peripheral blood. The source is a human donor in a cohort sampled during active COVID-19.

The CDR3 nucleotides read TGCGCCAGCAGTGAACAACTATCAGACATTCAGTACTTC. This gives the protein CASSEQLSDIQYF. V usage is TRBV10-2 and J usage is TRBJ2-4; no clear D. V was trimmed by 3 bases and J by 8 bases, leaving 11 bases between them. CDR3 length equals 13 residues. Germline values: CDR1 WSHSY, CDR2 SAAADI.